The T cell receptor (beta chain) under discussion was sequenced for a study of blood T cell repertoires in COVID-19. The repertoire was sequenced with immunoSEQ multiplex PCR; TCRdb's copy has only in-frame clones and lacks some. The sample includes fewer than 30,000 clones, around 90% of them seen just once. V dropped 6 bases and J dropped 8; count of bases not matched to a gene: 10. CDR1 is MDHEN and CDR2 is SYDVKM in the germline V gene. The CDR3 covers 14 residues. The sequence came from a man between 50 and 59 years old with active COVID-19. The sample was peripheral blood. V usage is TRBV28 and J usage is TRBJ1-3; 7 bases line up with TRBD1. The DNA of the CDR3 is TGTGCCAGCAGCCTTACAGGGGCCGGGGACACCATATATTTT. This gives the protein CASSLTGAGDTIYF.